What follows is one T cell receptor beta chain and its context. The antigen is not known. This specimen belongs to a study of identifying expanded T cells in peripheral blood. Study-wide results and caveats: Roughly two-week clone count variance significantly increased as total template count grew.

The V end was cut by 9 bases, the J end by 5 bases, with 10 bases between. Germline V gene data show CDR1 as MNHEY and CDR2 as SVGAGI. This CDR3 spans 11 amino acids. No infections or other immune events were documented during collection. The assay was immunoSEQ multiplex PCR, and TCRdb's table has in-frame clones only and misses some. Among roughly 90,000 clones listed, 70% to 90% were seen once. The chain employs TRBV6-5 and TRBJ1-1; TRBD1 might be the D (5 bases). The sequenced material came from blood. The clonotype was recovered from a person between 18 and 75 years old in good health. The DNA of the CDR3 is TGTGCCAGTGTAGGGGTTACTGAAGCTTTCTTT. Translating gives CASVGVTEAFF.